The 2 T cell receptor beta chains reported below all come from one sample, sequenced in a study of cytomegalovirus exposure and HLA in healthy donors (dated by TCRdb to 2015 to 2018). The receptor library was made with the immunoSEQ multiplex PCR assay. A mixture of 60 forward primers for TCR Vbeta segments and 13 reverse primers for TCR Jbeta segments was used in the multiplex PCR. This is the immuneACCESS table as TCRdb keeps it, with only in-frame sequences that have V and J called. A part of the clones is gone; compared with another copy, unresolved V genes explain less than half, and the rest is unexplained. This sample's records show about 200,000 clones. Around 0.95% of the sample goes to the ten largest clones. Specimen: PBMCs. These receptors all stem from a woman aged 25-40 years in good health and CMV-seropositive.

The rearrangement joins TRBV19 to TRBJ1-1; no clear D gene. Germline V lookup: CDR1 LNHDA, CDR2 SQIVND (reference sequence). CDR3 length: 14 amino acids. V lost 9 bases and J lost 0, with 14 bases in between. The CDR3 here is CASSLYSMNTEAFF. CDR3 nucleotide sequence: TGTGCCAGCTCTCTATACAGCATGAACACTGAAGCTTTCTTT.

CDR3 in DNA: TGCAGCGTACGGGGACAGGGAGGTGGTGAGCAGTTCTTC. Protein sequence: CSVRGQGGGEQFF. The V gene is TRBV29-1, the J gene TRBJ2-1; TRBD1 matches at 9 bases. Germline CDR1 is SQVTM and CDR2 is ANQGSEA. The CDR3 length is 13 residues. The junction had 9 bases not matched to a gene; V was cut back by 6 bases and J by 9 bases.